The 30 T cell receptor beta chains below all came from one sample that was sequenced in a study of CD8 T cells in Susac syndrome. With random hexamers, reverse transcription was performed on about 0.5 to 1 ug of RNA. TCRdb called the immunoSEQ multiplex PCR reads again in MiXCR, with one record for every CDR3 protein. The table has 300,000 to 350,000 distinct CDR3 sequences, about 90% seen once. The sample comprised CD4+ T cells from PBMCs. The receptors derive from a human donor with multiple sclerosis.

This clonotype was found once. The J gene is TRBJ1-2, the V gene TRBV29-1; 7 nucleotides match TRBD1. CDR3 size: 14 residues. Germline V gene data show CDR1 as SQVTM and CDR2 as ANQGSEA. V was pared by 2 bases and J by 4 bases, with 7 bases of the junction left unmatched. CDR3 sequence (DNA): TGCAGCGTTGAAAGGGCGGGACAGCCCTATGGCTACACCTTC. Translation: CSVERAGQPYGYTF.

This chain connects TRBV7-8 to TRBJ2-6; 8 positions agree with TRBD1. Unmatched junction bases numbered 6, after V lost 1 base and J lost 1 base. Germline V gene data show CDR1 as SGHVS and CDR2 as FQNEAQ. The CDR3 is 18 amino acids. The CDR3 nucleotides are TGTGCCAGCAGCTTAGGGGGCAGGGGGCGATCTGGGGCCAACGTCCTGACTTTC. Its protein product is CASSLGGRGRSGANVLTF.

V usage is TRBV5-1 and J usage is TRBJ1-3; D uncertain. The germline V gene has CDR1 SGHRS and CDR2 YFSETQ. Trimming removed 1 base from V and 4 bases from J, with 9 bases in between. This CDR3 is 14 amino acids long. CDR3 DNA sequence: TGCGCCAGCAGCTTGACCACCGGCGGAAACACCATATATTTT. This encodes CASSLTTGGNTIYF.

The chain links TRBV29-1 to TRBJ2-3; D remains ambiguous. Germline V CDR1 and CDR2: SQVTM, ANQGSEA. The length of the CDR3 is 13 residues. Trimming took 4 bases from V and 5 from J, leaving 13 bases between them. CDR3 sequence reads: CSVGLSYQDTQYF. In DNA form, the CDR3 reads TGCAGCGTTGGACTCTCCTACCAAGATACGCAGTATTTT.

The chain joins TRBV19 to TRBJ2-6; the D gene is possibly TRBD1 (5 bases). Deletions cut 5 bases from V and 1 base from J, with 15 bases between. This CDR3 is 17 amino acids long. CDR1 and CDR2 (germline): LNHDA, SQIVND (reference sequence). The CDR3 DNA reads TGTGCCAGTAGTTCCCGGGCAGGGAAGTCTGGGGCCAACGTCCTGACTTTC. Protein sequence: CASSSRAGKSGANVLTF.

This rearrangement joins TRBV18 to TRBJ2-7; 7 bases match TRBD1. Per the germline V gene, CDR1 is KGHSH and CDR2 is LQKENI. The J segment lost 0 bases and the V segment lost 5 bases, leaving 13 bases of the junction unmatched. The CDR3 extends over 17 amino acids. The CDR3 region has the DNA TGTGCCAGCTCAACCGGGACAGTCCGACGGGGCTCCTACGAGCAGTACTTC. This codes for CASSTGTVRRGSYEQYF. Drawing the rest from reference TRBV18 and TRBJ2-7, the complete variable domain is NAGVMQNPRHLVRRRGQEARLRCSPMKGHSHVYWYRQLPEEGLKFMVYLQKENIIDESGMPKERFSAEFPKEGPSILRIQQVVRGDSAAYFCASSTGTVRRGSYEQYFGPGTRLTVT.

The rearrangement uses TRBV4-2 and TRBJ1-3, with D perhaps matching TRBD1 (5 bases). The CDR3 spans 16 residues. Trimming pared 1 base from V and 0 bases from J, leaving 10 bases between. The germline V gene encodes CDR1 LGHNA and CDR2 YNFKEQ. The CDR3 sequence is CASSQAARDSGNTIYF. Written as DNA, the CDR3 is TGTGCCAGCAGCCAAGCCGCCAGGGACTCTGGAAACACCATATATTTT.

V is TRBV20-1 and J is TRBJ1-2, with D unclear. CDR1 is DFQATT and CDR2 is SNEGSKA in the germline V gene (reference sequence). Trimming shortened V by 3 bases and J by 8 bases, and 10 bases separated the two germline ends. The CDR3 has 11 amino acids. Here the CDR3 reads CSASRLHGYTF. The CDR3 DNA sequence: TGCAGTGCTAGTCGCCTCCACGGCTACACCTTC.

V is TRBV20-1 and J is TRBJ2-5; weak D call: TRBD1 (6 bases). The CDR3 length is 14 residues. Per the germline V gene, CDR1 is DFQATT and CDR2 is SNEGSKA (reference sequence). V was shortened by 3 bases and J by 2 bases, with 13 bases between the two germline ends. The DNA for the CDR3 is TGCAGTGCTAGGAGGGACACCATACAAGAGACCCAGTACTTC. It codes for CSARRDTIQETQYF.

The chain couples TRBV20-1 to TRBJ2-7; 8 bases agree with TRBD2. With 3 bases clipped from V and 3 bases from J, the junction kept 4 bases outside the gene matches. This CDR3 has 13 amino acids. Germline values: CDR1 DFQATT, CDR2 SNEGSKA (reference sequence). The CDR3 spells CSARNAGGYEQYF. Here the CDR3 DNA reads TGCAGTGCTAGGAATGCGGGAGGCTACGAGCAGTACTTC.

The chain combines TRBV11-3 with TRBJ2-1; no reliable D call. Germline CDR1 reads SGHNT; CDR2 reads YENEEA. V was pared by 8 bases and J by 7 bases, with 9 bases between. The CDR3 spans 11 residues. The CDR3 reads CASGPLNEQFF. As DNA, the CDR3 is TGTGCCAGCGGACCCCTAAATGAGCAGTTCTTC.

The genes are TRBV3-1 and TRBJ2-1, with D perhaps TRBD1 or TRBD2 (5 bases each). Trimming stripped 3 bases from V and 9 bases from J, with 12 bases between. Germline V CDR1 and CDR2: LGHDT, YNNKEL (reference sequence). This CDR3 has 13 amino acids. The CDR3 reads CASSHGTTFEQFF. In nucleotides, the CDR3 is TGTGCCAGCAGCCATGGGACGACCTTTGAGCAGTTCTTC.

As DNA, the CDR3 is TGTGCCATCAGTGGGACTAGCGGGATGGGCACAGATACGCAGTATTTT. This encodes CAISGTSGMGTDTQYF. This chain links TRBV10-3 with TRBJ2-3, with 12 bases aligning to TRBD2. CDR3 length: 16 amino acids. The germline gives CDR1 ENHRY, CDR2 SYGVKD. With V trimmed by 4 bases and J by 1 base, 3 bases remained unmatched.

The chain employs TRBV13 and TRBJ1-1; 7 positions agree with TRBD1. J gave up 1 base and V 7 bases, and 9 bases lay outside the gene matches. CDR1 PRHDT and CDR2 FYEKMQ come from the germline V gene (reference sequence). CDR3 length: 15 residues. The CDR3 region is CASNPKQGRNTEAFF. Written as DNA, the CDR3 is TGTGCCAGCAACCCGAAACAGGGGCGGAACACTGAAGCTTTCTTT.

The genes are TRBV6-5 and TRBJ2-1; the D is unclear. V was clipped by 6 bases and J by 2 bases, with 11 bases between them. From germline, CDR1 is MNHEY and CDR2 SVGAGI. This CDR3 has 14 amino acids. The CDR3 DNA reads as TGTGCCAGCAGGGGTTTTGGGGCCTACAATGAGCAGTTCTTC. It encodes CASRGFGAYNEQFF.

The V call is TRBV24-1, the J call TRBJ2-1; D possibly matches TRBD1 or TRBD2 (5 bases each). Germline V gives CDR1 KGHDR, CDR2 SFDVKD. The CDR3 runs to 16 residues. Trimming took off 2 bases at V and 3 bases at J, with 13 bases between the two ends. The CDR3 here is CATSDSWGRGYNEQFF. As DNA, the CDR3 is TGTGCCACCAGTGATTCATGGGGCCGGGGCTACAATGAGCAGTTCTTC.

V usage is TRBV4-3 and J usage is TRBJ1-1, with TRBD1 matching 7 bases. V gave up 0 bases and J gave up 1 base; unmatched junction bases: 2. The CDR3 consists of 15 residues. Per germline, CDR1 LGHNA and CDR2 YSLEER. CDR3 nucleotides: TGCGCCAGCAGCCAAGAGACAGGGTGGAACACTGAAGCTTTCTTT. Translating gives CASSQETGWNTEAFF.

The rearrangement links TRBV29-1 to TRBJ2-7, with D possibly matching TRBD2 (5 bases). The CDR3 has 13 residues. Trimming removed 4 bases at V and 2 bases at J, with 12 bases between. Germline CDR1 reads SQVTM; CDR2 reads ANQGSEA. CDR3: CSVGGSYPYEQYF. DNA for the CDR3: TGCAGCGTTGGCGGGTCATATCCCTACGAGCAGTACTTC.

This chain uses TRBV2 with TRBJ2-3; 10 bases align to TRBD2. The CDR3 totals 15 residues. Trimming took 6 bases from V and 3 from J; bases not matched to a gene: 6. Germline V gene data show CDR1 as SNHLY and CDR2 as FYNNEI. DNA of the CDR3: TGTGCCAGCAGGACGGGACTAGCGAGGACAGATACGCAGTATTTT. It specifies CASRTGLARTDTQYF.

The chain links TRBV30 to TRBJ2-6; D uncertain. Trimming removed 5 bases from V and 4 bases from J, with 6 bases in between. The CDR3 consists of 12 residues. Germline values: CDR1 GTSNPN, CDR2 SVGIG (reference sequence). The CDR3 coding sequence is TGTGCCTGGGGATTGGGGGCCAACGTCCTGACTTTC. This gives the protein CAWGLGANVLTF.

The gene calls are TRBV5-4 and TRBJ2-3; tentatively, D is TRBD2 (6 bases). Looked up from germline, CDR1 is SGHNT and CDR2 is YYREEE (reference sequence). The germline V and J ends were trimmed by 4 bases and 2 bases, with 17 bases remaining between them. The CDR3 covers 16 residues. Written as DNA, the CDR3 is TGTGCCAGCAGCCTGGGCCGCCAGCGGGTCACAGATACGCAGTATTTT. It translates to CASSLGRQRVTDTQYF.

J is TRBJ1-1 and V is TRBV12-3 or TRBV12-4; no definite D call. V was cut by 3 bases and J by 5 bases, with 10 bases left in between. CDR3 length equals 13 residues. CDR3 sequence: CASSFGRATEAFF. DNA for the CDR3: TGTGCCAGCAGTTTTGGTAGGGCAACTGAAGCTTTCTTT.

V usage is TRBV20-1 and J usage is TRBJ1-5; D gene unclear. V lost 6 bases and J lost 5, with 14 bases in between. The CDR3 has 13 residues. CDR1 and CDR2 (germline): DFQATT, SNEGSKA (reference sequence). The CDR3 region has the DNA TGCAGTGCGAGACCCATTAGGGATCAGCCCCAGCATTTT. Translating it yields CSARPIRDQPQHF.

The J gene is TRBJ2-2, the V gene TRBV6-5, with D perhaps TRBD1 (6 bases). Trimming took off 6 bases at V and 6 bases at J, with 11 bases between the two ends. The germline CDR1 and CDR2 sequences are MNHEY and SVGAGI. The CDR3 extends over 13 amino acids. DNA for the CDR3: TGTGCCAGCAGGGGCACAGGGTCCGGGGAGCTGTTTTTT. Translation gives CASRGTGSGELFF.

The gene calls are TRBV19 and TRBJ1-6, with D unresolved. Trimming shortened V by 3 bases and J by 7 bases, and 7 bases separated the two germline ends. The length of the CDR3 is 13 residues. Germline values: CDR1 LNHDA, CDR2 SQIVND (reference sequence). The CDR3 here is CASSIPRNSPLHF. The DNA for the CDR3 is TGTGCCAGTAGTATCCCTCGGAATTCACCCCTCCACTTT.

This clonotype was counted a single time. The chain couples TRBV5-1 to TRBJ2-3; 9 nucleotides align to TRBD2. Germline assignment: CDR1 SGHRS and CDR2 YFSETQ. The junction had 3 bases not matched to a gene; V was cut back by 2 bases and J by 2 bases. The CDR3 is made up of 15 amino acids. The CDR3 bases are TGCGCCAGCAGCTTTCAGCGGGGGGACACAGATACGCAGTATTTT. This gives the protein CASSFQRGDTDTQYF. Together with reference TRBV5-1 and TRBJ2-3, the CDR3 gives the full variable domain: KAGVTQTPRYLIKTRGQQVTLSCSPISGHRSVSWYQQTPGQGLQFLFEYFSETQRNKGNFPGRFSGRQFSNSRSEMNVSTLELGDSALYLCASSFQRGDTDTQYFGPGTRLTVL.

The J gene is TRBJ1-3, the V gene TRBV5-1; 8 bases agree with TRBD1. CDR1 and CDR2 (germline): SGHRS, YFSETQ. The junction had 3 bases not matched to a gene; V was cut back by 4 bases and J by 0 bases. This CDR3 has 15 amino acids. The DNA of the CDR3 is TGCGCCAGCAGCAGAGGACAGGGCTCTGGAAACACCATATATTTT. This sequence encodes CASSRGQGSGNTIYF.

This rearrangement joins TRBV5-1 to TRBJ1-1; D is undetermined. V was trimmed by 0 bases and J by 1 base, leaving 10 bases between them. The CDR3 length is 15 residues. Germline V lookup: CDR1 SGHRS, CDR2 YFSETQ. CDR3 protein: CASSLAGAPNTEAFF. The CDR3 bases are TGCGCCAGCAGCTTGGCCGGAGCCCCGAACACTGAAGCTTTCTTT.

The chain couples TRBV27 to TRBJ1-1; TRBD1 matches 7 bases. V shed 4 bases and J 4 bases; nucleotides not matched to a gene: 6. This CDR3 has 14 residues. Germline V gene lookup returns CDR1 MNHEY and CDR2 SMNVEV (reference sequence). The CDR3 reads CASSSYRQGTEAFF. The CDR3 DNA sequence: TGTGCCAGCAGTTCCTATCGACAGGGCACTGAAGCTTTCTTT.

V gene TRBV4-2 combines with J gene TRBJ2-2; TRBD1 aligns across 7 bases. The trim removed 0 bases at V and 6 bases at J, leaving 4 bases unmatched. Looked up from germline, CDR1 is LGHNA and CDR2 is YNFKEQ. The CDR3 length is 15 residues. The CDR3 DNA follows: TGTGCCAGCAGCCAAGATAGGCAGGGGGCCGGGGAGCTGTTTTTT. It translates to CASSQDRQGAGELFF.